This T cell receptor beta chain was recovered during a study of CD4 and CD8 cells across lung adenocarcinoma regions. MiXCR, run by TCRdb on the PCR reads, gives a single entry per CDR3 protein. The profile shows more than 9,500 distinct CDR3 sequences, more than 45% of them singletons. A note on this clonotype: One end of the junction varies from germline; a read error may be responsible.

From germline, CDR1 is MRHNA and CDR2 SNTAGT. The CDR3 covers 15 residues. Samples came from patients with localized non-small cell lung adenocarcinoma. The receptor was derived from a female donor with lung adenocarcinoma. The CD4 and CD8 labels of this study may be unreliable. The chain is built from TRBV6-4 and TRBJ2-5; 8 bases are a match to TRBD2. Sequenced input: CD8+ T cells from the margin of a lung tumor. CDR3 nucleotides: TGTGCCAGGGGTGACGGGAGCGGGGGCGCAGATACCCAGTACTTT. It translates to CARGDGSGGADTQYF.